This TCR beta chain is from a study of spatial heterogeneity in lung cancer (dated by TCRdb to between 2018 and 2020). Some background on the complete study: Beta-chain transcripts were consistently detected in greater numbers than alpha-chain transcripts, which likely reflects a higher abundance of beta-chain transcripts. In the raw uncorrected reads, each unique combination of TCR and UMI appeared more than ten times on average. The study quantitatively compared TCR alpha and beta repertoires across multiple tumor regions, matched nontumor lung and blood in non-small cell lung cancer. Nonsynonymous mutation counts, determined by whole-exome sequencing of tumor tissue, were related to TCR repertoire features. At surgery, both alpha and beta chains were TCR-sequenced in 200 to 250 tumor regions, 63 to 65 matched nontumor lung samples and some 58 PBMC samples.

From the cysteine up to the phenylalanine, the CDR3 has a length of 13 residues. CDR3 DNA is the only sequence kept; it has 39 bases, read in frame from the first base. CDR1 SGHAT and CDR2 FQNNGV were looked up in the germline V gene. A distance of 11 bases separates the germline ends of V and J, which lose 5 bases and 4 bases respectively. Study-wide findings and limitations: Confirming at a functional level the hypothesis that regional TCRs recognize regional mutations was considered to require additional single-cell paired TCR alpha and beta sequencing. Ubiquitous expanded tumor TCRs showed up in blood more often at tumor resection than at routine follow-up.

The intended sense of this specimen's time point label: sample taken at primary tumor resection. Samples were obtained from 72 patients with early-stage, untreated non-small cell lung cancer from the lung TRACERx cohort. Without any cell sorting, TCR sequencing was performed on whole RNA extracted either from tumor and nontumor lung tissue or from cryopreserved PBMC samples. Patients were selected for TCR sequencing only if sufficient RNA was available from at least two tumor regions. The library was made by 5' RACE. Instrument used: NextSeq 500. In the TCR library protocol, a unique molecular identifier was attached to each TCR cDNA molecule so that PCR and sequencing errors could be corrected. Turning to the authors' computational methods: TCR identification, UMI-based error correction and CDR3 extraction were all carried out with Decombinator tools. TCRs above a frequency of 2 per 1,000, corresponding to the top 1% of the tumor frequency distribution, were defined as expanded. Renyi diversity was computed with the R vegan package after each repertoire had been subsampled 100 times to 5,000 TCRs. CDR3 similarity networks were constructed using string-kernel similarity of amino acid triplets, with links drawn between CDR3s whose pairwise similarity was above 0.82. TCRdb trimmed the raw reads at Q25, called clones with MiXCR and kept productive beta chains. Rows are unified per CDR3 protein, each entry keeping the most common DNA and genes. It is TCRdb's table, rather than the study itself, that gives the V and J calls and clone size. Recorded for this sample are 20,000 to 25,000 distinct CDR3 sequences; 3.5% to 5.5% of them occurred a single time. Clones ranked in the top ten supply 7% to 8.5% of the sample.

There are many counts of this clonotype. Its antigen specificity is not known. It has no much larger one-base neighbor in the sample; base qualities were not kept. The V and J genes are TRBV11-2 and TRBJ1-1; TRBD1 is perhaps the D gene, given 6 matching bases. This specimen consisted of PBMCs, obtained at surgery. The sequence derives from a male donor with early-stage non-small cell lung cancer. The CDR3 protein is CASSKGGFTEAFF. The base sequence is TGTGCCAGCAGCAAAGGGGGGTTCACTGAAGCTTTCTTT.